These 14 T cell receptor beta chains originate from one sample sequenced in a study of vaccination effects on CD4 cells after COVID-19. No antigen is known for these receptors. The table came from immunoSEQ multiplex PCR; TCRdb's copy has only in-frame clones and leaves some out. The table shows fewer than 65,000 clones, with roughly four fifths occurring only once. Sequencing in the ViraFEST assay came after antigen-specific CD4+ T cells had been expanded with viral peptide pools, which were used to stimulate PBMC. Isolating CD4+ T cells followed ten to eleven days of culture. The sample here was CD4+ T cells from PBMCs cultured with HCoV-229E spike peptides, taken before COVID-19 vaccination. The receptor source for this set is a human donor who received a COVID-19 vaccine.

The chain has TRBV7-9 and TRBJ2-5; tentative D call: TRBD1 (5 bases). The CDR3 extends over 16 amino acids. The V gene lost 3 bases and the J gene lost 1 base, with 15 bases spanning the gap. Per the germline V gene, CDR1 is SEHNR and CDR2 is FQNEAQ (reference sequence). CDR3 nucleotide sequence: TGTGCCAGCAGCTTGAGGATTCAGGGCCTCCAAGAGACCCAGTACTTC. Amino acid sequence: CASSLRIQGLQETQYF.

The gene calls are TRBV15 and TRBJ1-6; D call uncertain. V lost 1 base and J lost 3, with 7 bases in between. The CDR3 loop spans 15 amino acids. Germline values: CDR1 LNHNV, CDR2 YYDKDF (reference sequence). DNA of the CDR3: TGTGCCACCAGCAGAGCAAACATCTATAATTCACCCCTCCACTTT. Amino acids: CATSRANIYNSPLHF.

This sequence joins TRBV4-3 and TRBJ1-1, with D hard to call. The ends were cut back, 3 bases at V and 0 bases at J, with 5 bases in the middle. Germline-derived CDR1 and CDR2 are LGHNA and YSLEER. This CDR3 is 13 amino acids long. CDR3 sequence: CASSHGVNTEAFF. CDR3 sequence (DNA): TGCGCCAGCAGCCATGGCGTGAACACTGAAGCTTTCTTT.

The CDR3 loop is CASSYRTGGGTEAFF. The CDR3 DNA follows: TGTGCCAGCAGTTACCGGACAGGGGGCGGCACTGAAGCTTTCTTT. V is TRBV6-5 and J is TRBJ1-1, with TRBD1 matching over 11 bases. The CDR3 loop spans 15 amino acids. J lost 4 bases, V lost 2 bases, and 3 bases had no gene match. Germline loops: CDR1 MNHEY, CDR2 SVGAGI.

This chain links TRBV28 with TRBJ1-3; no definite D call. CDR3 length: 12 amino acids. Trimming removed 7 bases from V and 1 base from J, with 5 bases in between. The germline CDR1 and CDR2 sequences are MDHEN and SYDVKM. CDR3 bases: TGTGCCAGCACGAGGTCTGGAAACACCATATATTTT. It specifies CASTRSGNTIYF.

J is TRBJ1-6 and V is TRBV5-4; 10 bases agree with TRBD1. J lost 5 bases, V lost 3 bases, and 8 bases had no gene match. The germline V gene encodes CDR1 SGHNT and CDR2 YYREEE (reference sequence). This CDR3 has 17 amino acids. CDR3 sequence (DNA): TGTGCCAGCAGCTCAGACGACAGGGGGCTCAATAATTCACCCCTCCACTTT. It is translated as CASSSDDRGLNNSPLHF.

CDR3 nucleotides: TGCAGCGTTGGCAGGGGTTTCTCAGATACGCAGTATTTT. Protein sequence: CSVGRGFSDTQYF. The chain couples TRBV29-1 to TRBJ2-3; the D gene is possibly TRBD1 (6 bases). Per germline, CDR1 SQVTM and CDR2 ANQGSEA. The CDR3 extends over 13 amino acids. V shed 4 bases and J shed 4 bases, with 12 bases lying between them.

This chain links TRBV14 with TRBJ2-5; tentative D call: TRBD2 (6 bases). Germline V gives CDR1 SGHDN, CDR2 FVKESK. The CDR3 is 15 residues long. Trimming shortened V by 1 base and J by 1 base, and 10 bases separated the two germline ends. The CDR3 protein is CASSQGRGVQETQYF. CDR3 bases: TGTGCCAGCAGCCAAGGTCGCGGGGTCCAAGAGACCCAGTACTTC.

The rearrangement uses TRBV6-1 and TRBJ1-6, with D hard to call. The V end lost 3 bases, the J end lost 4 bases, and 7 bases lay between the germline ends. Germline V gives CDR1 MNHNS, CDR2 SASEGT. This CDR3 spans 14 amino acids. CDR3 sequence reads: CASSEWGYNSPLHF. The CDR3 DNA reads as TGTGCCAGCAGTGAGTGGGGTTATAATTCACCCCTCCACTTT.

The genes are TRBV11-2 and TRBJ2-5; D may be TRBD1 (5 bases). Deletions cut 6 bases from V and 0 bases from J, with 14 bases between. Germline-derived CDR1 and CDR2 are SGHAT and FQNNGV. There are 15 residues in the CDR3. For the CDR3, the DNA is TGTGCCAGCAGGCCTGGCAGGGCGAACCAAGAGACCCAGTACTTC. It encodes CASRPGRANQETQYF.

J is TRBJ1-2 and V is TRBV11-3, with TRBD1 matching over 9 bases. Germline lookup yields CDR1 SGHNT and CDR2 YENEEA. This CDR3 has 15 amino acids. Germline trimming cut 4 bases from V and 2 bases from J; bases unmatched to any gene: 5. CDR3 sequence (DNA): TGTGCCAGCAGCTGGAGAGACAGGGGGAACTATGGCTACACCTTC. Encoded protein: CASSWRDRGNYGYTF.

This chain uses TRBV5-1 with TRBJ1-1; D not resolved. V gave up 0 bases and J gave up 2 bases, with 14 bases separating them. There are 16 residues in the CDR3. The germline V gene has CDR1 SGHRS and CDR2 YFSETQ. The CDR3 region is CASSLGDWVRNTEAFF. The CDR3 DNA is TGCGCCAGCAGCTTGGGTGATTGGGTTCGAAACACTGAAGCTTTCTTT.

The genes are TRBV2 and TRBJ1-5; D remains ambiguous. Trimming removed 3 bases from V and 5 bases from J, with 11 bases in between. The CDR3 sequence is 14 residues long. The V gene's germline CDR1 is SNHLY and CDR2 FYNNEI. This CDR3 reads CASSEGGLHQPQHF. The CDR3 region has the DNA TGTGCCAGCAGTGAGGGAGGGTTGCATCAGCCCCAGCATTTT.

The chain has TRBV18 and TRBJ2-5; 9 bases agree with TRBD1. V shed 0 bases and J 2 bases; nucleotides not matched to a gene: 7. The CDR3 covers 17 residues. Germline values: CDR1 KGHSH, CDR2 LQKENI. CDR3: CASSPPFGTGLQETQYF. Written as DNA, the CDR3 is TGTGCCAGCTCACCACCTTTCGGGACAGGGCTGCAAGAGACCCAGTACTTC.